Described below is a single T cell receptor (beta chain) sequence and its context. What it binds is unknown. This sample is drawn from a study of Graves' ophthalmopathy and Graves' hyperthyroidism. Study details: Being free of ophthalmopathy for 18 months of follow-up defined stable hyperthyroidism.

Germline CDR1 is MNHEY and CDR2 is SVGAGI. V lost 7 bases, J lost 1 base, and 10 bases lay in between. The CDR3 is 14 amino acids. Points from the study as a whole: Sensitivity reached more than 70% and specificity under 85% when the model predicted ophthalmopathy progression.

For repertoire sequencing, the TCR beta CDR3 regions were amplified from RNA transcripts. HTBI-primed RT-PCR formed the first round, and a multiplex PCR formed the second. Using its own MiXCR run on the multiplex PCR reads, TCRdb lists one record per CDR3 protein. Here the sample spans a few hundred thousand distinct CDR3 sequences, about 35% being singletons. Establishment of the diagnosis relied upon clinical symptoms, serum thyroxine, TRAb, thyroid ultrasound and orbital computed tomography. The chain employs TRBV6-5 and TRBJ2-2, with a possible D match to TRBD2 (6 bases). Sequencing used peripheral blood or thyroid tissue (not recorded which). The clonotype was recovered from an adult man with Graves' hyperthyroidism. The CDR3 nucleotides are TGTGCCAGCAAGGCGCGGGAGAACACCGGGGAGCTGTTTTTT. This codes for CASKARENTGELFF.